This T cell receptor beta chain comes out of a study of blood T cell repertoires in COVID-19. Study background: From the United States, Italy and Spain came samples of acute and convalescent COVID-19. The analysed material was cDNA or gDNA that came from T cells, B-cell-depleted T cells, or PBMCs.

In the original processing: Estimates of nucleated cell counts were drawn from the amplification of reference gene primers. Some clones are missing from TCRdb's copy, which holds only in-frame ones; the method was immunoSEQ multiplex PCR. V and J calls and clone size are copied from that table; D and trimming were computed from the DNA. The sample holds 150,000 to 160,000 clones, roughly 80% seen once. This clone has a handful of counts. The sequenced sample consisted of peripheral blood. The origin of this receptor is a woman aged 55-70 years with acute or convalescent COVID-19.

CDR3 sequence: CASSLFPNEKLFF. For the CDR3, the DNA is TGTGCCAGCAGTTTATTCCCGAATGAAAAACTGTTTTTT. The chain recombines TRBV12-3 or TRBV12-4 with TRBJ1-4; D unclear. Between the trimmed V and J ends, which lost 2 bases and 5 bases, there was a span of 6 bases. The CDR3 totals 13 residues.